The present entry profiles one T cell receptor (beta chain) with its context. TCRdb's copy holds only in-frame clones and misses some; the assay was immunoSEQ multiplex PCR. The sample carries around 90,000 clones, over 75% recorded once. The CDR3 covers 16 residues. Germline V gene data show CDR1 as LNHDA and CDR2 as SQIVND (reference sequence). The V gene end was trimmed by 4 bases and the J gene end by 4 bases; junction bases not matched to a gene: 12. This sample stems from a study of T cell responses to AZD1222 COVID-19 vaccine. The chain carries TRBV19 and TRBJ1-2; 7 nucleotides line up with TRBD1. This sample comprised peripheral blood, obtained on day 0 of AZD1222 vaccination. The TCR originated in an adult in good health. CDR3 protein: CASSNQHRGETYGYTF. Written as DNA, the CDR3 is TGTGCCAGTAGTAACCAGCACAGGGGAGAAACCTATGGCTACACCTTC.